These T cell receptor beta chains were read from a single sample in a study of blood T cell repertoires in COVID-19. This table comes from immunoSEQ multiplex PCR, and its TCRdb copy is limited to in-frame clones, with some not included. The table includes about 440,000 clones, 90% detected once. The sequenced material came from PBMCs or T cells enriched from blood (not recorded which). The receptors here all came from a man in his late teens or twenties who had recovered from COVID-19. Both conserved end residues are trimmed from each CDR3.

j_call v_call cdr3_aa
TRBJ2-5 TRBV5-1 ASSFSRGAEETQY
TRBJ2-7 TRBV4-1 ASSQDRGGVASYEQY
TRBJ2-7 TRBV2 ASKLAANSYEQY
TRBJ2-7 TRBV28 ASKTSATYEQY
TRBJ2-1 TRBV30 AWRIQGGYNEQF
TRBJ1-2 TRBV18 ASSPGRGDGYT
TRBJ1-3 TRBV19 ASSPLGGPISSGNTIY
TRBJ1-1 TRBV3-1/TRBV3-2 ASSQDFWTDEAF
TRBJ2-2 TRBV28 ASSNWDGDTPLNTGELF
TRBJ1-1 TRBV30 AWRQGNTEAF
TRBJ2-1 TRBV7-9 ALSGIYNEQF
TRBJ2-4 TRBV3-1/TRBV3-2 ASSQDRAGQY
TRBJ2-5 TRBV27 ASSFRLAGMEETQY
TRBJ2-6 TRBV2 ASSEVRGSGANVLT
TRBJ1-4 TRBV19 ASSKRLEEKLF
TRBJ1-1 TRBV6-5 ASTISMNTEAF
TRBJ1-4 TRBV21-1 ASSKVGDSHEKLF
TRBJ1-1 TRBV29-1 SVRGQLTTEAF
TRBJ1-2 TRBV7-2 ASSLGRQTYGYT
TRBJ2-7 TRBV6-6 ASSSLTYEQY
TRBJ1-2 TRBV27 ASSLGGTRYGYT
TRBJ2-2 TRBV28 ASSLGGTGELF
TRBJ2-2 TRBV3-1/TRBV3-2 ASSRDLQPNTGELF
TRBJ2-7 TRBV5-1 ASSLAASGRGEQY
TRBJ2-5 TRBV25-1 ASSDPSPSFQETQY
TRBJ1-5 TRBV6-2/TRBV6-3 ASSYSGRNVQPQH
TRBJ2-7 TRBV14 ASGDSASSYEQY
TRBJ2-2 TRBV7-9 ASKARDTYTGELF
TRBJ2-2 TRBV5-1 ASSLGTGGNTGELF
TRBJ1-1 TRBV24-1 ASIGQGQNTEAF
TRBJ1-1 TRBV29-1 SARYLAGVNTEAF
TRBJ2-7 TRBV3-1/TRBV3-2 ASSTTDRAHEQY
TRBJ1-2 TRBV19 ASTSLGRYGYT
TRBJ1-4 TRBV6-5 ASRRQQALNEKLF
TRBJ2-1 TRBV7-2 ASSLRGNYNEQF
TRBJ1-5 TRBV9 ASSAQGIQPQH
TRBJ2-1 TRBV5-6 ASSGTGLAGYHNEQF
TRBJ2-7 TRBV18 ASSSGGWYEQY
TRBJ1-5 TRBV6-2/TRBV6-3 ASSSRGEDQPQH
TRBJ2-3 TRBV30 AWGLAGADTQY
TRBJ1-3 TRBV9 ASSVELWGGTGNTIY
TRBJ1-1 TRBV19 ASSMGGTGYSEAF
TRBJ2-3 TRBV10-1 ASRQGSASDTQY
TRBJ1-2 TRBV30 AWSVRVEYGYT
TRBJ2-7 TRBV11-2 ASSLATGYRVQMVQQY
TRBJ2-3 TRBV18 ASSPSGGPDTQY
TRBJ2-3 TRBV7-2 ASSLWASAYSTDTQY
TRBJ1-1 TRBV7-9 ASSPSSPEAF
TRBJ1-3 TRBV3-1/TRBV3-2 ASSQEILNGNTIY
TRBJ2-7 TRBV27 ASSLSSGGYEQY
TRBJ1-6 TRBV19 ASSLVGVSRGLLYNSPLH
TRBJ2-1 TRBV3-1/TRBV3-2 ASSDRGDEQF
TRBJ2-1 TRBV9 ASSEGAGGSYNEQF
TRBJ1-1 TRBV10-3 AISEPPEGTEAF
TRBJ1-1 TRBV3-1/TRBV3-2 ASSDGLNTEAF
TRBJ1-3 TRBV9 ASSVEVRDYSGNTIY
TRBJ1-5 TRBV18 ASSLNGQGNNQPQH
TRBJ2-1 TRBV5-3 ARLTSGGYNEQF
TRBJ1-2 TRBV4-2 ASSQVTGANYGYT